Below, one T cell receptor beta chain is given with its context. As yet, its antigen is unknown. These data come from a study of T cells in Graves' hyperthyroidism and ophthalmopathy. Study-level background: At initial diagnosis, before any treatment had begun, peripheral blood was obtained.

Amplified regions were TCR beta CDR3 sequences from RNA transcripts. The HTBI primer set was used in a first-round RT-PCR of the TCR CDR3. TCRdb processed the multiplex PCR reads anew with MiXCR; each CDR3 protein has one entry. Of hundreds of thousands of distinct CDR3 sequences listed, over 35% are singletons. Trimming took off 6 bases at V and 5 bases at J, with 28 bases between the two ends. The CDR3 extends over 18 amino acids. Germline CDR1 and CDR2: SGHTA and FQGNSA. Study-level findings and limits: A model of 13 V-J pairs discriminated ophthalmopathy from stable hyperthyroidism. The model identified upcoming ophthalmopathy a median 6.5 months ahead of onset.

The origin of this receptor is a man aged 18 to 30 with Graves' hyperthyroidism. Sequencing was done on a sample of blood. The J gene is TRBJ2-5, the V gene TRBV7-2; D perhaps matches TRBD2 (6 bases). CDR3 sequence reads: CASSDDRASDKPTETQYF. The CDR3 nucleotides are TGTGCCAGCAGTGACGATAGGGCTAGCGACAAACCGACGGAGACCCAGTACTTC.